Listed below are T cell receptor beta chains from one sample, sequenced in a study of T cells in Graves' hyperthyroidism and ophthalmopathy. Using its own MiXCR run on the multiplex PCR reads, TCRdb lists one record per CDR3 protein. Of some 300,000 distinct CDR3 sequences listed, approximately 18% are singletons. Specimen: blood. The receptors stem from a man between 45 and 60 years old with Graves' ophthalmopathy. CDR3s include the opening cysteine and the closing phenylalanine or tryptophan. The D gene is left open where the match is weak. Some rows mark clone size as missing; the rest say once, few, many or name a class of expanded clone.

>TRBD2|TRBJ2-3|many|TRBV24-1
TGTGCCACCAGTGATTTGCCAGCTAGCGGGAGGCCAGATACGCAGTATTTT
CATSDLPASGRPDTQYF
>TRBD1|TRBJ1-5|-|TRBV4-2
TGTGCCAGCAGCCAAGAAACGGGACAGTTTGTTCAGCCCCAGCATTTT
CASSQETGQFVQPQHF
>-|TRBJ2-7|few|TRBV15
TGTGCCACCAGCAGAGATAGAGCCTCATACGAGCAGTACTTC
CATSRDRASYEQYF
>-|TRBJ2-1|few|TRBV29-1
TGCAGCGTTTCCGGGACCGCGGGCCATGAGCAGTTCTTC
CSVSGTAGHEQFF
>TRBD1|TRBJ1-1|-|TRBV15
TGTGCCACCAGCAGAGATTGGGGACAGCTTAGTGAAGCTTTCTTT
CATSRDWGQLSEAFF
>-|TRBJ1-1|-|TRBV7-3
TGTGCCAGCAGCGAACTATCACAGGGAACTGAAGCTTTCTTT
CASSELSQGTEAFF
>TRBD1|TRBJ2-2|many|TRBV6-4
TGTGCCAGCTCAGGGGACAGCACCGGGGAGCTGTTTTTT
CASSGDSTGELFF
>-|TRBJ1-5|few|TRBV10-3
TGTGCCACCCGCGCTCCCAATCAGCCCCAGCATTTT
CATRAPNQPQHF
>-|TRBJ2-7|-|TRBV28
TGTGCCAGCAGTGCGACAGTCTCCTACGAGCAGTACTTC
CASSATVSYEQYF
>-|TRBJ2-3|once|TRBV29-1
TGCAGCGTCACCACCCAGATAATCACAGATACGCAGTATTTT
CSVTTQIITDTQYF
>TRBD2|TRBJ2-7|many|TRBV29-1
TGCAGCGTTGACCCCCCGGGACTAGCGGGAGGGCCCACCTACGAGCAGTACTTC
CSVDPPGLAGGPTYEQYF
>TRBD1|TRBJ1-1|-|TRBV20-1
TGCAGTGCTAGCCCACCTCCGAGACAGGGGCCCACTGAAGCTTTCTTT
CSASPPPRQGPTEAFF
>TRBD1|TRBJ2-5|many|TRBV3-1
TGTGCCAGCAGCCCCCGGGACAGGGAAGAGACCCAGTACTTC
CASSPRDREETQYF
>-|TRBJ2-5|-|TRBV6-1
TGTGCCAGCCAGGAGGGGGGGCTTAAAGAGACCCAGTACTTC
CASQEGGLKETQYF
>-|TRBJ1-3|many|TRBV5-1
TGCGCCAGCAGCTTAATTGCCCGGGACACGGGGGCTCTCGGAAACACCATATATTTT
CASSLIARDTGALGNTIYF
>-|TRBJ2-3|-|TRBV10-3
TGTGCCATCAGTGAGTCGGGCTGGCCCACAGATACGCAGTATTTT
CAISESGWPTDTQYF
>TRBD2|TRBJ2-7|many|TRBV28
TGTGCCAGCAGACTGGGGACTAGCGGTGCGTACGAGCAGTACTTC
CASRLGTSGAYEQYF
>-|TRBJ1-2|-|TRBV19
TGTGCCAGTTACCGGGGGAACTATGGCTACACCTTC
CASYRGNYGYTF
>-|TRBJ2-2|many|TRBV3-1
TGTGCCAGCAGCCAGGGTGGGGAGCTGTTTTTT
CASSQGGELFF
>TRBD1|TRBJ1-4|few|TRBV3-1
TGTGCCAGCAGCCACAGACAGGGCGCGAATGAAAAACTGTTTTTT
CASSHRQGANEKLFF
>TRBD2|TRBJ2-7|-|TRBV3-1
TGTGCCAGCAGCCAAGGGACTAGCGGGAGGGAGCAGTACTTC
CASSQGTSGREQYF
>-|TRBJ2-7|many|TRBV20-1
TGCAGTGTTCTAGGGGCGGAGGTCGTGGCCTACGAGCAGTACTTC
CSVLGAEVVAYEQYF
>-|TRBJ1-1|many|TRBV5-1
TGCGCCAGCAGCTTGGCCGGGACACTAGCTTTCTTT
CASSLAGTLAFF
>-|TRBJ2-5|many|TRBV5-1
TGCGCCAGCAGCTTGGCCGGGTTAGCAGGAGAGACCCAGTACTTC
CASSLAGLAGETQYF
>-|TRBJ1-1|few|TRBV6-1
TGTGCCAGCAGTTTAGGGGGGGTGGGGGATGAAGCTTTCTTT
CASSLGGVGDEAFF
>TRBD2|TRBJ2-1|-|TRBV18
TGTGCCAGCTCACCACTGGGGACTAGATACAATGAGCAGTTCTTC
CASSPLGTRYNEQFF
>-|TRBJ2-2|few|TRBV15
TGTGCCACCAGCAGGGACAAAACGAACACCGGGGAGCTGTTTTTT
CATSRDKTNTGELFF
>-|TRBJ1-6|-|TRBV27
TGTGCCAGCAGTTTTGGGGAGAATTCACCCCTCCACTTT
CASSFGENSPLHF
>-|TRBJ2-4|many|TRBV28
TGTGCCAGCAGTTTTAGGGGCCTCAACATTCAGTACTTC
CASSFRGLNIQYF
>-|TRBJ2-1|few|TRBV28
TGTGCCAGCTTTGAAGGGAGGGGGTCCTACAATGAGCAGTTCTTC
CASFEGRGSYNEQFF
>-|TRBJ2-1|once|TRBV29-1
TGCAGCGTTCTGCAACTCGAGCAGTTCTTC
CSVLQLEQFF
>TRBD1|TRBJ2-7|many|TRBV20-1
TGCAGTACGAACAGGGGGTGGAACGAGCAGTACTTC
CSTNRGWNEQYF
>-|TRBJ1-2|many|TRBV18
TGTGCCAGCTCACCGGTGCGGGGGCAAAGGGAAGGCTACACCTTC
CASSPVRGQREGYTF
>TRBD2|TRBJ2-1|few|TRBV27
TGTGCCAGCAGTGGTTCTAGCGGGAGCCCTCTTCACTACAATGAGCAGTTCTTC
CASSGSSGSPLHYNEQFF
>TRBD1|TRBJ2-5|-|TRBV5-6
TGTGCCAGCAGCTTGTTGACAGGGGCGTACCAAGAGACCCAGTACTTC
CASSLLTGAYQETQYF
>TRBD1|TRBJ2-5|many|TRBV12-3/TRBV12-4
TGTGCCAGCAGCCGGACAGGGGGCGCCCCCTTGGAGTACTTC
CASSRTGGAPLEYF
>-|TRBJ2-1|medium-sized|TRBV2
TGTGCCAGCAGTGTTGACAGAAGCTCCTACAATGAGCAGTTCTTC
CASSVDRSSYNEQFF
>TRBD2|TRBJ2-2|few|TRBV27
TGTGCCAGCAGTTTCGACATTACTAGCGGGAACACCGGGGAGCTGTTTTTT
CASSFDITSGNTGELFF
>-|TRBJ2-1|many|TRBV2
TGTGCCAGCACGTTGTCCTACAATGAGCAGTTCTTC
CASTLSYNEQFF
>-|TRBJ1-2|many|TRBV5-1
TGCGCCAGCAGCTCGGACGGCCGACTAGAGTATGGCTACACCTTC
CASSSDGRLEYGYTF
>TRBD1|TRBJ2-7|many|TRBV27
TGTGCCAGCAGGGGACAGGGCTACGAGCAGTACTTC
CASRGQGYEQYF
>-|TRBJ2-6|many|TRBV5-1
TGCGCCAGCAGCTCGGGGGAGGCGGCTGGGGCCAACGTCCTGACTTTC
CASSSGEAAGANVLTF
>-|TRBJ2-2|-|TRBV4-1
TGCGCCAGCAGCCCCAACGCGGGGTGGGAGCTGTTTTTT
CASSPNAGWELFF
>TRBD2|TRBJ2-3|many|TRBV5-1
TGCGCCAGCAGCTTTGGACCCACGGGGACTATCACAGATACGCAGTATTTT
CASSFGPTGTITDTQYF
>TRBD1|TRBJ2-1|once|TRBV30
TGTGCCTGGAGTGTACAGGGGTGGGAGCAGTTCTTC
CAWSVQGWEQFF
>-|TRBJ2-2|many|TRBV2
TGTGCCAGCAGTTCGGGGTACACCGGGGAGCTGTTTTTT
CASSSGYTGELFF
>TRBD1|TRBJ2-7|-|TRBV20-1
TGCAGTGTTAGAGCCGGACAGGGGAGGTACGAGCAGTACTTC
CSVRAGQGRYEQYF
>-|TRBJ1-5|many|TRBV30
TGTGCCTGGAGTCAGGCAGGGCCCCAGCCCCAGCATTTT
CAWSQAGPQPQHF
>TRBD2|TRBJ2-1|few|TRBV5-6
TGTGCCAGCAGCTTGGGGCGGGAGGGGGATGAGCAGTTCTTC
CASSLGREGDEQFF
>-|TRBJ1-6|-|TRBV3-1
TGTGCCAGCAGCCTCACCGCTGAACATTCACCCCTCCACTTT
CASSLTAEHSPLHF
>TRBD1|TRBJ2-7|-|TRBV19
TGTGCCAGCCGGGACAGGGGGAGATACGAGCAGTACTTC
CASRDRGRYEQYF
>-|TRBJ1-4|-|TRBV6-6
TGTGCCAGCAGTTACGGGGGAGAGACTAATGAAAAACTGTTTTTT
CASSYGGETNEKLFF
>-|TRBJ1-1|many|TRBV20-1
TGCAGTGCTAGAGCCCGGGACATGGGCTATGAAGCTTTCTTT
CSARARDMGYEAFF
>-|TRBJ1-1|many|TRBV3-1
TGTGCCAGCAGCCTCGGACGAGACACTGAAGCTTTCTTT
CASSLGRDTEAFF